These 28 T cell receptor beta chains came from one sample sequenced in a study of shared clonotypes between healthy human individuals. Assay: immunoSEQ multiplex PCR; the TCRdb copy retains only in-frame clones and omits some. The data show about 600,000 clones, 97% seen once. The sequenced material came from naive CD4+ T cells sorted from blood. Documented subset: CD45RA+ positively selected. The receptors here all came from a woman in her thirties in good health.

Turning to this clone: At one of its ends the junction is not consistent with the germline gene, which may arise from a read error. The V and J genes are TRBV27 and TRBJ2-1; D uncertain. This CDR3 is built from 16 residues. CDR1 is MNHEY, CDR2 SMNVEV, per germline (reference sequence). CDR3 in DNA: TGTGCCAGCAGTTTAAGGTTAGCCCCCTCCAACAATGAGCAGTTCTTC. It is translated as CASSLRLAPSNNEQFF.

The CDR3: CASSSWTISYEQYF. CDR3 in DNA: TGTGCCAGCAGTTCATGGACTATCTCCTACGAGCAGTACTTC. The chain couples TRBV28 to TRBJ2-7, with a tentative D call TRBD2 (6 bases). The CDR3 covers 14 residues. In germline, CDR1 is MDHEN, CDR2 SYDVKM. Trimming removed 4 bases at V and 0 bases at J, with 10 bases between.

The V gene is TRBV14, the J gene TRBJ2-7, with D possibly TRBD1 on 5 matching bases. V was pared by 4 bases and J by 1 base, with 8 bases between. The CDR3 is made up of 13 amino acids. The germline V gene encodes CDR1 SGHDN and CDR2 FVKESK. CDR3 sequence (DNA): TGTGCCAGCAGCCGAGACAGATCCTACGAGCAGTACTTC. This sequence encodes CASSRDRSYEQYF.

The chain combines TRBV19 with TRBJ2-1, with unresolved D. The CDR3 has 11 residues. The V gene lost 9 bases and the J gene lost 7 bases, with 10 bases spanning the gap. Germline V gene sequence: CDR1 LNHDA, CDR2 SQIVND (reference sequence). Here the CDR3 DNA reads TGTGCCAGCTGCGACTGGAATGAGCAGTTCTTC. Amino acids: CASCDWNEQFF.

The chain couples TRBV5-1 to TRBJ2-7; possible D gene TRBD1, 5 bases. Germline-derived CDR1 and CDR2 are SGHRS and YFSETQ. The CDR3 loop spans 14 amino acids. With 2 bases removed from V and 0 bases from J, the gap between germline ends came to 9 bases. CDR3 in amino acids: CASSFADTSYEQYF. The CDR3, as DNA: TGCGCCAGCAGCTTTGCGGACACCTCCTACGAGCAGTACTTC.

Comment on this clone: Other DNA sequences in this sample translate to the same CDR3. The V gene is TRBV5-1, the J gene TRBJ2-6; D gene unclear. Deletions cut 0 bases from V and 1 base from J, with 5 bases between. The germline CDR1 and CDR2 sequences are SGHRS and YFSETQ. The CDR3 sequence is 15 residues long. CDR3 amino acids: CASSLEVSGANVLTF. The CDR3 bases are TGCGCCAGCAGCTTGGAAGTATCTGGGGCCAACGTCCTGACTTTC.

J is TRBJ2-7 and V is TRBV7-8; D is possibly TRBD2 (5 bases). The germline gives CDR1 SGHVS, CDR2 FQNEAQ. V lost 4 bases, J lost 3 bases, and 10 bases lay in between. The CDR3 runs to 13 residues. The CDR3 region is CASSSTRGYEQYF. CDR3 coding DNA: TGTGCCAGCAGCTCCACTCGGGGCTACGAGCAGTACTTC.

The chain uses TRBV28 and TRBJ1-5; 10 bases map to TRBD1. Germline assignment: CDR1 MDHEN and CDR2 SYDVKM. The CDR3 is made up of 18 amino acids. V dropped 1 base and J dropped 1; count of bases not matched to a gene: 7. The CDR3 protein is CASSLYGTGVRSNQPQHF. The CDR3 coding sequence is TGTGCCAGCAGTTTATACGGGACAGGGGTAAGGAGCAATCAGCCCCAGCATTTT.

V and J are TRBV29-1 and TRBJ2-7; D perhaps matches TRBD1 (5 bases). The CDR3 covers 13 residues. V was clipped by 4 bases and J by 3 bases, with 13 bases between them. Germline lookup yields CDR1 SQVTM and CDR2 ANQGSEA. The CDR3 DNA follows: TGCAGCGTTGGACAGCAGAGAAACTACGAGCAGTACTTC. Its protein product is CSVGQQRNYEQYF.

The chain combines TRBV6-5 with TRBJ2-1; TRBD2 matches at 8 bases. Germline CDR1 is MNHEY and CDR2 is SVGAGI. J was trimmed by 6 bases and V by 5 bases; bases with no gene match: 9. The CDR3 sequence is 15 residues long. The CDR3 DNA follows: TGTGCCAGCAGTCCGACCCGGACTAGCCCCAATGAGCAGTTCTTC. It is translated as CASSPTRTSPNEQFF.

The genes are TRBV5-6 and TRBJ2-5, with 8 bases identical to TRBD1. V was clipped by 4 bases and J by 0 bases; unmatched bases: 14. The length of the CDR3 is 18 residues. The germline gives CDR1 SGHDT, CDR2 YYEEEE. CDR3 DNA sequence: TGTGCCAGCAGCCAGGGGGCTAGGCGGCGGGGATACCAAGAGACCCAGTACTTC. Encoded protein: CASSQGARRRGYQETQYF. Using reference TRBV5-6 and TRBJ2-5 for the parts outside the CDR3, the full variable domain is DAGVTQSPTHLIKTRGQQVTLRCSPKSGHDTVSWYQQALGQGPQFIFQYYEEEERQRGNFPDRFSGHQFPNYSSELNVNALLLGDSALYLCASSQGARRRGYQETQYFGPGTRLLVL.

The gene calls are TRBV18 and TRBJ2-7, with D perhaps matching TRBD1 (6 bases). Germline CDR1 KGHSH, CDR2 LQKENI. V lost 3 bases, J lost 2 bases, and 11 bases lay in between. This CDR3 contains 14 residues. For the CDR3, the DNA is TGTGCCAGCTCACCCTCGACAGGAGCCTACGAGCAGTACTTC. Translated: CASSPSTGAYEQYF.

The genes are TRBV4-1 and TRBJ1-4, with D uncertain. The CDR3 contains 16 residues. Germline CDR1 is MGHRA and CDR2 is YSYEKL. Trimming removed 1 base from V and 7 bases from J, with 16 bases in between. The CDR3: CASSQVQLSAGEKLFF. As DNA, the CDR3 is TGCGCCAGCAGCCAAGTTCAGCTGTCGGCAGGTGAAAAACTGTTTTTT.

The V and J genes are TRBV30 and TRBJ2-7; tentative D call: TRBD1 (6 bases). The CDR3 loop spans 15 amino acids. V was shortened by 0 bases and J by 2 bases, with 14 bases between the two germline ends. The germline gives CDR1 GTSNPN, CDR2 SVGIG (reference sequence). The CDR3 bases are TGTGCCTGGAGTGTAGGGACATCCGGCACCTACGAGCAGTACTTC. Translated: CAWSVGTSGTYEQYF. Combining the CDR3 with reference TRBV30 and TRBJ2-7 gives the whole variable domain SQTIHQWPATLVQPVGSPLSLECTVEGTSNPNLYWYRQAAGRGLQLLFYSVGIGQISSEVPQNLSASRPQDRQFILSSKKLLLSDSGFYLCAWSVGTSGTYEQYFGPGTRLTVT.

The chain uses TRBV27 and TRBJ1-5; 7 bases match TRBD1. Germline lookup yields CDR1 MNHEY and CDR2 SMNVEV (reference sequence). V dropped 4 bases and J dropped 0; count of bases not matched to a gene: 12. The CDR3 totals 18 residues. DNA for the CDR3: TGTGCCAGCAGTTCCTCGACAGGGAAAGCTTATAGCAATCAGCCCCAGCATTTT. Translating it yields CASSSSTGKAYSNQPQHF.

The V call is TRBV4-2, the J call TRBJ2-5; possibly TRBD2 for D (5 bases). The CDR3 runs 15 residues. Trimming removed 1 base from V and 4 bases from J, with 13 bases in between. Germline values: CDR1 LGHNA, CDR2 YNFKEQ. For the CDR3, the DNA is TGTGCCAGCAGCCAAGGGCGTGGGAGAAGAGAGACCCAGTACTTC. It specifies CASSQGRGRRETQYF.

CDR3 residues: CASSQTSGRVEQFF. CDR3 DNA: TGTGCCAGCAGCCAGACTAGCGGGAGGGTTGAGCAGTTCTTC. V and J are TRBV7-8 and TRBJ2-1, with 14 positions matching TRBD2. Trimming at V came to 5 bases and at J to 9 bases, leaving 3 bases not matched to a gene. The germline V gene has CDR1 SGHVS and CDR2 FQNEAQ. This CDR3 spans 14 amino acids.

The chain carries TRBV6-5 and TRBJ2-7, with 8 bases that match TRBD1. With V trimmed by 0 bases and J by 3 bases, 4 bases remained unmatched. The CDR3 extends over 15 amino acids. Per germline, CDR1 MNHEY and CDR2 SVGAGI. DNA for the CDR3: TGTGCCAGCAGTTACTCACCGGACAGGGTCTACGAGCAGTACTTC. Its translation is CASSYSPDRVYEQYF.

This clone is a singleton in its sample. This chain links TRBV28 with TRBJ2-1; the D is unclear. The CDR3 extends over 13 amino acids. The germline V gene encodes CDR1 MDHEN and CDR2 SYDVKM. Trimming left V 10 bases short and J 0 bases short, with 10 bases between. The CDR3 is CATELSSYNEQFF. The CDR3 DNA sequence: TGTGCCACCGAGCTGAGCTCCTACAATGAGCAGTTCTTC.

The chain has TRBV18 and TRBJ2-7; D ambiguous. V gave up 5 bases and J gave up 5 bases, with 16 bases separating them. This CDR3 is 14 amino acids long. Germline V gene data show CDR1 as KGHSH and CDR2 as LQKENI. The DNA for the CDR3 is TGTGCCAGCTCAGATTGGACCTCCTCGAACGAGCAGTACTTC. It translates to CASSDWTSSNEQYF.

This chain connects TRBV19 to TRBJ1-5, with TRBD1 as a possible D gene (6 bases). The CDR3 sequence is 16 residues long. Germline loops: CDR1 LNHDA, CDR2 SQIVND (reference sequence). V was trimmed by 1 base and J by 0 bases, leaving 10 bases between them. The CDR3 spells CASSIVTGNSNQPQHF. The CDR3 DNA is TGTGCCAGTAGTATAGTTACAGGGAATAGCAATCAGCCCCAGCATTTT.

The J gene is TRBJ2-7, the V gene TRBV7-3; 8 bases map to TRBD2. The CDR3 is made up of 14 amino acids. Per the germline V gene, CDR1 is SGHTA and CDR2 is FQGTGA. After removal of 2 bases from V and 1 base from J, the junction contained 1 base not matched to a gene. CDR3 sequence: CASSLAGGSYEQYF. CDR3 nucleotide sequence: TGTGCCAGCAGCTTAGCGGGAGGTTCCTACGAGCAGTACTTC.

The chain couples TRBV30 to TRBJ2-3; D is perhaps TRBD1 (5 bases). Trimming took 2 bases from V and 2 from J, leaving 11 bases between them. There are 14 residues in the CDR3. Germline V gives CDR1 GTSNPN, CDR2 SVGIG (reference sequence). This CDR3 is CAWSPDTATDTQYF. The CDR3 coding sequence is TGTGCCTGGAGTCCGGACACTGCCACAGATACGCAGTATTTT.

The chain recombines TRBV28 with TRBJ1-1, with 9 bases lining up with TRBD1. After removal of 6 bases from V and 4 bases from J, the junction contained 6 bases not matched to a gene. CDR3 length: 14 residues. The V gene's germline CDR1 is MDHEN and CDR2 SYDVKM. CDR3 nucleotide sequence: TGTGCCAGCAGAACACAGGGGGCGCCCACTGAAGCTTTCTTT. As protein: CASRTQGAPTEAFF.

This clone was observed once. V usage is TRBV6-1 and J usage is TRBJ1-1; maybe TRBD1 (5 bases). The CDR3 has 15 amino acids. Germline-derived CDR1 and CDR2 are MNHNS and SASEGT. The V and J ends lost 4 bases and 1 base respectively, with 13 bases between them. As DNA, the CDR3 is TGTGCCAGCAGTGGGACCGGGACTGCGAACACTGAAGCTTTCTTT. Its translation: CASSGTGTANTEAFF.

V and J are TRBV19 and TRBJ2-1, with 10 bases identical to TRBD1. Germline-derived CDR1 and CDR2 are LNHDA and SQIVND (reference sequence). The ends lost 10 bases at V and 0 bases at J; junction bases unmatched: 15. CDR3 length: 18 amino acids. The CDR3 here is CATRRTGGLLSSYNEQFF. The CDR3 region has the DNA TGTGCCACCCGAAGGACAGGGGGACTCCTAAGCTCCTACAATGAGCAGTTCTTC. Supplemented by reference TRBV19 and TRBJ2-1, the full variable domain reads DGGITQSPKYLFRKEGQNVTLSCEQNLNHDAMYWYRQDPGQGLRLIYYSQIVNDFQKGDIAEGYSVSREKKESFPLTVTSAQKNPTAFYLCATRRTGGLLSSYNEQFFGPGTRLTVL.

V and J are TRBV29-1 and TRBJ1-4; maybe TRBD1 (5 bases). Trimming pared 6 bases from V and 5 bases from J, leaving 13 bases between. The CDR3 length is 13 residues. CDR1 is SQVTM and CDR2 is ANQGSEA in the germline V gene. The CDR3 loop reads CSVGLSGNEKLFF. The CDR3 bases are TGCAGCGTCGGATTATCAGGGAATGAAAAACTGTTTTTT.

The chain uses TRBV6-1 and TRBJ1-1; D gene uncertain. Germline V gene lookup returns CDR1 MNHNS and CDR2 SASEGT. The V gene lost 2 bases and the J gene lost 0 bases, with 7 bases spanning the gap. CDR3 length: 14 amino acids. CDR3 sequence (DNA): TGTGCCAGCAGTGAATTACAGATGAACACTGAAGCTTTCTTT. Its translation is CASSELQMNTEAFF.